One sample yielded the 5 T cell receptor beta chains listed below, sequenced in a study of identical twins. TCRdb reprocessed the 5' RACE reads via MiXCR and lists one record per CDR3 protein. The sample has around 280,000 distinct CDR3 sequences, 6.5% to 9.5% seen once. The data also belong to a second study, concerning yellow fever vaccine responses in identical twins.

Sequences were obtained from memory (CD45RO+) T cells sorted from blood. These receptors all come from a woman between 18 and 29 years old in good health.

This clonotype was seen only a few times. The chain combines TRBV3-1 with TRBJ2-5, with D possibly matching TRBD1 (5 bases). This CDR3 comprises 12 residues. In germline, CDR1 is LGHDT, CDR2 YNNKEL (reference sequence). V lost 10 bases and J lost 4, with 13 bases in between. CDR3 nucleotides: TGTGCCACCGAGAGTAGGGGAGAGACCCAGTACTTC. This sequence encodes CATESRGETQYF.

Only a few counts were recorded for this clonotype. The chain employs TRBV6-1 and TRBJ2-4; no reliable D call. This CDR3 has 15 amino acids. Germline CDR1 reads MNHNS; CDR2 reads SASEGT. V lost 6 bases to trimming and J lost 0 bases, with 12 bases between them. CDR3 in amino acids: CASRLSPTAKNIQYF. CDR3 DNA sequence: TGTGCCAGCAGGCTTTCTCCCACAGCCAAAAACATTCAGTACTTC.

In its sample, this clonotype was seen many times. The V call is TRBV10-3, the J call TRBJ1-2; perhaps TRBD1 as D (5 bases). Germline V gene data show CDR1 as ENHRY and CDR2 as SYGVKD. Trimming stripped 3 bases from V and 0 bases from J, with 11 bases between. The CDR3 loop spans 15 amino acids. In nucleotides, the CDR3 is TGTGCCATCAGTGATTTCACAGGAGCTAACTATGGCTACACCTTC. It is translated as CAISDFTGANYGYTF.

The rearrangement links TRBV6-2 or TRBV6-3 to TRBJ2-7; TRBD2 matches 13 bases. CDR1 is MNHEY, CDR2 SVGEGT, per germline. The CDR3 runs 14 residues. Unmatched junction bases numbered 5, after V lost 6 bases and J lost 6 bases. CDR3 coding DNA: TGTGCCAGCAGACTAGCGGGGGGGCTAAGCGAGCAGTACGTC. Its protein is CASRLAGGLSEQYV.

The rearrangement uses TRBV7-6 and TRBJ2-1; D is perhaps TRBD2 (5 bases). The length of the CDR3 is 16 residues. V was shortened by 0 bases and J by 8 bases, with 17 bases between the two germline ends. CDR1 and CDR2 (germline): SGHVS, FNYEAQ. CDR3 protein: CASSLARSGIGDEQFF. The CDR3 nucleotides are TGTGCCAGCAGCTTAGCGCGTTCTGGGATCGGGGATGAGCAGTTCTTC. Based on the CDR3 plus reference TRBV7-6 and TRBJ2-1, the full variable domain is GAGVSQSPRYKVTKRGQDVALRCDPISGHVSLYWYRQALGQGPEFLTYFNYEAQQDKSGLPNDRFSAERPEGSISTLTIQRTEQRDSAMYRCASSLARSGIGDEQFFGPGTRLTVL.